The entry that follows covers one T cell receptor (beta chain) sequence. No antigen is known for it. The junction does not match germline at one end; this may be a read error. These data are taken from a study of CD8 T cells in Susac syndrome. As for the study in general: There were five or six sequenced Susac syndrome patients with active disease and under ten in remission.

Random hexamers were used to reverse transcribe an amount of roughly 0.5 to 1 ug RNA. TCRdb independently ran MiXCR on the immunoSEQ multiplex PCR reads; one entry per CDR3 protein. The repertoire holds 55,000 to 75,000 distinct CDR3 sequences, with 85% to 95% as singletons. Both CD4+ and CD8+ T cells were negatively isolated, and TEMRA cells underwent FACS enrichment. General study points: The study's TCR sequencing and HLA analysis drew on a certain number of individuals. That number was acknowledged as relatively small. The CD4+ T cell repertoires in Susac syndrome were not clonally expanded.

Germline CDR1 is SSHAT and CDR2 is FNYEAQ (reference sequence). This CDR3 has 14 residues. This receptor was obtained from a human donor with Susac syndrome. Sequences were obtained from CD4+ T cells from PBMCs. The chain carries TRBV7-7 and TRBJ2-5; TRBD1 is a possible D gene (5 bases). This CDR3 is CASSHLGDWETQYF. CDR3 bases: TGTGCTAGCAGCCATCTAGGGGATTGGGAGACCCAGTACTTC.